The 23 T cell receptor beta chains reported below all come from one sample, sequenced in a study of blood T cell repertoires in COVID-19. Produced via immunoSEQ multiplex PCR; TCRdb's table is partial and in-frame only. Of tens of thousands of clones listed, over 75% are singletons. The sequenced material came from peripheral blood. These receptors came from a human donor in a cohort sampled during active COVID-19.

The V gene is TRBV19, the J gene TRBJ1-5, with 8 nucleotides matching TRBD1. CDR3 length equals 14 residues. The J segment lost 1 base and the V segment lost 6 bases, leaving 2 bases of the junction unmatched. The V gene's germline CDR1 is LNHDA and CDR2 SQIVND (reference sequence). The CDR3 protein is CASRPGGSNQPQHF. The CDR3 DNA reads TGTGCCAGTAGGCCAGGGGGCAGCAATCAGCCCCAGCATTTT.

The V gene is TRBV28, the J gene TRBJ1-3; D remains unclear. Looked up from germline, CDR1 is MDHEN and CDR2 is SYDVKM. The CDR3 sequence is 16 residues long. V was clipped by 1 base and J by 0 bases, with 10 bases between them. Here the CDR3 DNA reads TGTGCCAGCAGTTTATCCCCGGGAGTCTCTGGAAACACCATATATTTT. Translating gives CASSLSPGVSGNTIYF.

V and J are TRBV6-2 or TRBV6-3 and TRBJ2-1; 11 bases fit TRBD2. The CDR3 spans 17 residues. V gave up 5 bases and J gave up 2 bases; unmatched junction bases: 8. The germline V gene encodes CDR1 MNHEY and CDR2 SVGEGT. CDR3 in DNA: TGTGCCAGCAGTACCCCGGGACTAGCGGACGCCTACAATGAGCAGTTCTTC. Translated: CASSTPGLADAYNEQFF.

The CDR3, as DNA: TGTGCCAGCAGCCAATCGCCCGCAGCGGGAGGGTTAAATGAGCAGTTCTTC. Its translation is CASSQSPAAGGLNEQFF. The chain couples TRBV4-2 to TRBJ2-1; 10 bases align to TRBD2. The germline gives CDR1 LGHNA, CDR2 YNFKEQ. This CDR3 has 17 amino acids. With 2 bases clipped from V and 7 bases from J, the junction kept 11 bases outside the gene matches.

This clone rates as medium-sized. This chain uses TRBV6-2 or TRBV6-3 with TRBJ2-2, with D possibly matching TRBD1 (6 bases). CDR3 length: 15 residues. The ends were cut back, 6 bases at V and 5 bases at J, with 16 bases in the middle. From germline, CDR1 is MNHEY and CDR2 SVGEGT. The CDR3 DNA reads as TGTGCCAGCAGCAATGGACAGAACCCAACCGGGGAGCTGTTTTTT. Translated, it gives CASSNGQNPTGELFF.

This chain links TRBV2 with TRBJ1-2; D is unclear. CDR3 length equals 11 residues. Germline values: CDR1 SNHLY, CDR2 FYNNEI. V was shortened by 11 bases and J by 2 bases, with 9 bases between the two germline ends. This chain's CDR3 is CADRGNYGYTF. The CDR3 DNA sequence: TGTGCCGATCGGGGAAACTATGGCTACACCTTC.

Only one count was recorded for this clone. The V call is TRBV10-3, the J call TRBJ1-1, with TRBD1 as a possible D gene (5 bases). This CDR3 is 16 amino acids long. V was cut by 6 bases and J by 4 bases, with 21 bases left in between. The germline V gene has CDR1 ENHRY and CDR2 SYGVKD. This CDR3 reads CAIRGGQGGEGTEAFF. Written as DNA, the CDR3 is TGTGCCATCAGGGGTGGCCAGGGCGGCGAAGGCACTGAAGCTTTCTTT.

The chain links TRBV5-1 to TRBJ1-1; no clear D. CDR3 size: 15 residues. Germline V lookup: CDR1 SGHRS, CDR2 YFSETQ. The ends were cut back, 5 bases at V and 1 base at J, with 15 bases in the middle. CDR3: CASSTQNGWNTEAFF. The CDR3 coding sequence is TGCGCCAGCAGTACACAGAATGGGTGGAACACTGAAGCTTTCTTT.

The rearrangement uses TRBV5-1 and TRBJ2-2; TRBD1 might be the D (6 bases). Looked up from germline, CDR1 is SGHRS and CDR2 is YFSETQ. This CDR3 is built from 15 residues. The V end was cut by 0 bases, the J end by 4 bases, with 10 bases between. The CDR3 loop reads CASSLDRVVTGELFF. CDR3 sequence (DNA): TGCGCCAGCAGCTTGGACAGGGTCGTCACCGGGGAGCTGTTTTTT.

The V and J genes are TRBV11-3 and TRBJ2-7, with D perhaps TRBD1 (5 bases). Trimming cost V 5 bases and J 4 bases, with 9 bases left between them. This CDR3 has 12 amino acids. CDR1 is SGHNT, CDR2 YENEEA, per germline. DNA for the CDR3: TGTGCCAGCAGCCAGGGAAGGTACGAGCAGTACTTC. Translated: CASSQGRYEQYF.

The chain joins TRBV2 to TRBJ2-2; TRBD1 matches 8 bases. Germline V CDR1 and CDR2: SNHLY, FYNNEI. The CDR3 is 14 amino acids. V dropped 5 bases and J dropped 4; count of bases not matched to a gene: 3. In DNA form, the CDR3 reads TGTGCCAGCAGTCCCGGACAGGGCACCGGGGAGCTGTTTTTT. This codes for CASSPGQGTGELFF.

The V call is TRBV4-1, the J call TRBJ1-3; TRBD1 agrees at 7 bases. CDR1 is MGHRA, CDR2 YSYEKL, per germline. This CDR3 region has 17 residues. V shed 4 bases, J shed 5 bases, and the junction held 14 bases outside the gene matches. The CDR3 spells CASSPEGAAIRRNTIYF. The CDR3 region has the DNA TGCGCCAGCAGCCCTGAGGGGGCGGCGATTCGTCGAAACACCATATATTTT.

Only one count was recorded for this clone. The genes are TRBV28 and TRBJ2-7; D call uncertain. The germline V gene encodes CDR1 MDHEN and CDR2 SYDVKM. CDR3 length: 11 residues. V shed 7 bases and J shed 4 bases, with 8 bases lying between them. The DNA for the CDR3 is TGTGCCAGCATACAAGAATACGAGCAGTACTTC. Residues: CASIQEYEQYF. The complete variable domain, with remaining parts taken from reference TRBV28 and TRBJ2-7, reads DVKVTQSSRYLVKRTGEKVFLECVQDMDHENMFWYRQDPGLGLRLIYFSYDVKMKEKGDIPEGYSVSREKKERFSLILESASTNQTSMYLCASIQEYEQYFGPGTRLTVT.

The chain has TRBV29-1 and TRBJ1-2, with TRBD1 as a possible D gene (5 bases). V lost 0 bases and J lost 4, with 15 bases in between. This CDR3 region has 15 residues. Germline-derived CDR1 and CDR2 are SQVTM and ANQGSEA. The CDR3 here is CSVEDFQGWAYGYTF. The CDR3 bases are TGCAGCGTTGAAGATTTTCAGGGCTGGGCCTATGGCTACACCTTC.

The chain couples TRBV4-2 to TRBJ2-4, with D maybe TRBD2 (5 bases). CDR1 LGHNA and CDR2 YNFKEQ come from the germline V gene. The V and J ends lost 2 bases and 9 bases respectively, with 20 bases between them. This CDR3 is built from 16 residues. CDR3 in amino acids: CASSQNRASMGSIQYF. The CDR3 nucleotides are TGTGCCAGCAGCCAAAACCGGGCCTCGATGGGGAGCATTCAGTACTTC.

This chain links TRBV28 with TRBJ2-3; 7 bases match TRBD1. Germline lookup yields CDR1 MDHEN and CDR2 SYDVKM. The ends lost 4 bases at V and 2 bases at J; junction bases unmatched: 9. The CDR3 runs 16 residues. CDR3 sequence reads: CASSWSHRGVTDTQYF. The CDR3 DNA reads as TGTGCCAGCAGTTGGTCACACAGGGGTGTCACAGATACGCAGTATTTT.

The chain employs TRBV5-8 and TRBJ1-2; D possibly corresponds to TRBD1 (5 bases). Per the germline V gene, CDR1 is SGHTS and CDR2 is YDEGEE. The V end was cut by 1 base, the J end by 4 bases, with 8 bases between. The CDR3 consists of 13 residues. The CDR3 bases are TGTGCCAGCAGCTTGACCACAGGCTATGGCTACACCTTC. It specifies CASSLTTGYGYTF.

The V gene is TRBV30, the J gene TRBJ1-2; TRBD1 agrees at 9 bases. The CDR3 totals 15 residues. V lost 2 bases and J lost 4; bases outside the gene matches: 8. Germline-derived CDR1 and CDR2 are GTSNPN and SVGIG (reference sequence). The CDR3 region is CAWSSRTGVVYGYTF. In nucleotides, the CDR3 is TGTGCCTGGAGTTCCCGGACAGGGGTCGTCTATGGCTACACCTTC.

The rearrangement joins TRBV27 to TRBJ1-5; D gene unclear. Germline CDR1 MNHEY, CDR2 SMNVEV (reference sequence). The CDR3 length is 15 residues. Trimming shortened V by 0 bases and J by 7 bases, and 13 bases separated the two germline ends. Written as DNA, the CDR3 is TGTGCCAGCAGTTTATCGAGCCAGGCGGGGCAGCCCCAGCATTTT. Translating it yields CASSLSSQAGQPQHF.

This chain links TRBV19 with TRBJ2-7, with D possibly TRBD2 on 5 matching bases. The CDR3 totals 14 residues. Trimming took off 0 bases at V and 7 bases at J, with 13 bases between the two ends. The V gene's germline CDR1 is LNHDA and CDR2 SQIVND (reference sequence). The CDR3 loop reads CASSIDLRVGEQYF. CDR3 in DNA: TGTGCCAGTAGTATAGATCTGAGGGTGGGGGAGCAGTACTTC.

The genes are TRBV2 and TRBJ1-5; no clear D. CDR1 SNHLY and CDR2 FYNNEI come from the germline V gene. The CDR3 runs 14 residues. Trimming cost V 8 bases and J 2 bases, with 13 bases left between them. As DNA, the CDR3 is TGTGCCAGCGGAAGAGACTGGGGCAATCAGCCCCAGCATTTT. It translates to CASGRDWGNQPQHF.

This clone was detected once. The CDR3, as DNA: TGCGCCAGCAGCCATATCCTGGACGGGAGTCTCGAGCAGTACTTC. Protein sequence: CASSHILDGSLEQYF. The rearrangement joins TRBV4-3 to TRBJ2-7, with D possibly matching TRBD2 (6 bases). The V and J ends lost 3 bases and 6 bases respectively, with 18 bases between them. The CDR3 has 15 residues. Germline V CDR1 and CDR2: LGHNA, YSLEER.

For this clone: One end of the junction does not line up with germline, which may come from a read error. CDR3 coding DNA: TGTGCCAGCAGCCCTTGGACAGGGGGCTTGTCGTTT. It specifies CASSPWTGGLSF. The chain employs TRBV9 and TRBJ1-1; 11 bases match TRBD1. CDR1 and CDR2 from the germline V gene are SGDLS and YYNGEE. The CDR3 covers 12 residues.